These 14 T cell receptor beta chains came from one sample sequenced in a study of cytomegalovirus exposure and HLA in healthy donors. Primers included in the PCR were 60 Vbeta and 13 Jbeta primers. The repertoire was sequenced with immunoSEQ multiplex PCR; TCRdb's copy has only in-frame clones and lacks some. The data show roughly 60,000 clones, roughly 80% seen once. The sequencing input was PBMCs. These receptors were collected from a woman aged 40-49 years in good health and CMV-seropositive.

The CDR3 protein is CASSEVRGGPQPQHF. The CDR3, as DNA: TGTGCCAGCAGTGAAGTTCGGGGGGGACCCCAGCCCCAGCATTTT. The chain carries TRBV6-1 and TRBJ1-5; D possibly corresponds to TRBD1 (5 bases). The V gene's germline CDR1 is MNHNS and CDR2 SASEGT. The CDR3 spans 15 residues. The germline V and J ends were trimmed by 1 base and 7 bases, with 14 bases remaining between them.

This clone was picked up one time. The chain employs TRBV6-5 and TRBJ2-2; 9 nucleotides line up with TRBD1. After removal of 1 base from V and 7 bases from J, the junction contained 4 bases not matched to a gene. CDR1 and CDR2 from the germline V gene are MNHEY and SVGAGI. This CDR3 is 15 amino acids long. CDR3 in amino acids: CASSYYRGRVGELFF. The CDR3 DNA follows: TGTGCCAGCAGTTACTACAGGGGGCGCGTCGGGGAGCTGTTTTTT.

This clone was observed a few times. The chain is built from TRBV5-4 and TRBJ1-1; 11 bases fit TRBD1. V lost 4 bases and J lost 4; bases outside the gene matches: 9. Per germline, CDR1 SGHNT and CDR2 YYREEE (reference sequence). CDR3 length equals 16 residues. The CDR3: CASSLGTGGRGTEAFF. The CDR3 coding sequence is TGTGCCAGCAGCCTAGGGACAGGGGGAAGGGGCACTGAAGCTTTCTTT. Looking up the rest from reference TRBV5-4 and TRBJ1-1 gives the full variable domain: ETGVTQSPTHLIKTRGQQVTLRCSSQSGHNTVSWYQQALGQGPQFIFQYYREEENGRGNFPPRFSGLQFPNYSSELNVNALELDDSALYLCASSLGTGGRGTEAFFGQGTRLTVV.

The chain recombines TRBV4-3 with TRBJ1-5, with D perhaps matching TRBD1 (6 bases). The V and J ends lost 0 bases and 0 bases respectively, with 18 bases between them. The CDR3 has 19 residues. The V gene's germline CDR1 is LGHNA and CDR2 YSLEER. In nucleotides, the CDR3 is TGCGCCAGCAGCCAAGAGGGCGGTCGGACAGTTAATAGCAATCAGCCCCAGCATTTT. Protein product: CASSQEGGRTVNSNQPQHF.

The CDR3 protein is CASSFRGVVAFF. The CDR3 DNA sequence: TGCGCCAGCAGCTTTCGGGGGGTTGTTGCTTTCTTT. V and J are TRBV5-1 and TRBJ1-1, with a tentative D call TRBD1 (5 bases). Trimming took off 2 bases at V and 11 bases at J, with 13 bases between the two ends. CDR1 is SGHRS, CDR2 YFSETQ, per germline. CDR3 length equals 12 residues. Together with reference TRBV5-1 and TRBJ1-1, the CDR3 gives the full variable domain: KAGVTQTPRYLIKTRGQQVTLSCSPISGHRSVSWYQQTPGQGLQFLFEYFSETQRNKGNFPGRFSGRQFSNSRSEMNVSTLELGDSALYLCASSFRGVVAFFGQGTRLTVV.

The chain joins TRBV10-3 to TRBJ1-1; TRBD1 matches 10 bases. V trimming: 3 bases; J trimming: 2 bases; junction bases outside the gene matches: 6. The V gene's germline CDR1 is ENHRY and CDR2 SYGVKD. This CDR3 region has 16 residues. CDR3 sequence reads: CAISDPGQGINTEAFF. The CDR3 nucleotides are TGTGCCATCAGTGATCCGGGACAGGGGATTAACACTGAAGCTTTCTTT.

In its sample, this clone was seen a few times. The V and J genes are TRBV2 and TRBJ2-1, with D possibly TRBD2 on 6 matching bases. V was cut by 6 bases and J by 1 base, with 16 bases left in between. Per germline, CDR1 SNHLY and CDR2 FYNNEI. The CDR3 runs to 16 residues. The CDR3 DNA reads TGTGCCAGCAGACCTCGGGGGACGCATTCCTACAATGAGCAGTTCTTC. Translated, it gives CASRPRGTHSYNEQFF.

The rearrangement uses TRBV2 and TRBJ2-3; 13 bases fit TRBD2. V lost 8 bases and J lost 6; bases outside the gene matches: 8. The CDR3 extends over 15 amino acids. Germline V lookup: CDR1 SNHLY, CDR2 FYNNEI. The CDR3: CASGKLAGGRDTQYF. The CDR3 DNA reads as TGTGCCAGCGGGAAACTAGCGGGGGGGAGGGATACGCAGTATTTT.

This clone has just a few counts. V is TRBV19 and J is TRBJ2-3, with 11 bases identical to TRBD2. From germline, CDR1 is LNHDA and CDR2 SQIVND (reference sequence). J lost 6 bases, V lost 10 bases, and 9 bases had no gene match. This CDR3 contains 14 residues. Here the CDR3 DNA reads TGTGCCACGTCGGCTAGCGGGGGGAGGGATACGCAGTATTTT. It codes for CATSASGGRDTQYF. Drawing the rest from reference TRBV19 and TRBJ2-3, the complete variable domain is DGGITQSPKYLFRKEGQNVTLSCEQNLNHDAMYWYRQDPGQGLRLIYYSQIVNDFQKGDIAEGYSVSREKKESFPLTVTSAQKNPTAFYLCATSASGGRDTQYFGPGTRLTVL.

This clone turned up a few times. J is TRBJ2-7 and V is TRBV9, with 8 bases lining up with TRBD2. CDR3 size: 15 residues. V was clipped by 4 bases and J by 2 bases; unmatched bases: 8. Germline-derived CDR1 and CDR2 are SGDLS and YYNGEE. CDR3 loop: CASSPGRGAPYEQYF. In nucleotides, the CDR3 is TGTGCCAGCAGCCCCGGGCGGGGGGCCCCCTACGAGCAGTACTTC.

The rearrangement uses TRBV7-2 and TRBJ1-1, with 7 bases identical to TRBD1. From germline, CDR1 is SGHTA and CDR2 FQGNSA. This CDR3 region has 14 residues. V shed 5 bases, J shed 5 bases, and the junction held 8 bases outside the gene matches. The CDR3 nucleotides read TGTGCCAGCAGCACCCGACAGGGATTAACTGAAGCTTTCTTT. Its translation: CASSTRQGLTEAFF. The complete variable domain, with remaining parts taken from reference TRBV7-2 and TRBJ1-1, reads GAGVSQSPSNKVTEKGKDVELRCDPISGHTALYWYRQSLGQGLEFLIYFQGNSAPDKSGLPSDRFSAERTGGSVSTLTIQRTQQEDSAVYLCASSTRQGLTEAFFGQGTRLTVV.

As for this clone: Other DNA sequences from this sample encode an identical CDR3 as well. The V gene is TRBV9, the J gene TRBJ1-1, with D hard to call. Germline V gene sequence: CDR1 SGDLS, CDR2 YYNGEE. The CDR3 runs to 13 residues. Trimming left V 0 bases short and J 2 bases short, with 5 bases between. For the CDR3, the DNA is TGTGCCAGCAGCGTAGCTGGCAACACTGAAGCTTTCTTT. Translated: CASSVAGNTEAFF.

The gene calls are TRBV12-5 and TRBJ1-3, with TRBD1 identical over 9 bases. CDR1 LGHNT and CDR2 FRNRAP come from the germline V gene. Losses at the gene ends were 6 bases for V and 0 bases for J; bases not matched to a gene: 9. The CDR3 runs 17 residues. The CDR3 is CASGSPGQGPSGNTIYF. The CDR3 DNA is TGTGCTAGTGGCAGCCCGGGACAGGGACCCTCTGGAAACACCATATATTTT.

J is TRBJ2-7 and V is TRBV25-1; 7 bases match TRBD2. V lost 5 bases, J lost 4 bases, and 11 bases stayed unmatched. Germline V gene sequence: CDR1 MGHDK, CDR2 SYGVNS. The CDR3 totals 15 residues. As DNA, the CDR3 is TGTGCCAGCAGTACCCCAGGGAGGGCTCCTTACGAGCAGTACTTC. This sequence encodes CASSTPGRAPYEQYF.